This T cell receptor (beta chain) was recovered during a study of blood T cell repertoires in COVID-19. Study context: The study drew acute and convalescent COVID-19 samples from the United States, Italy and Spain.

Clones were read by immunoSEQ multiplex PCR, and TCRdb kept only the in-frame ones, dropping some. The sample records 370,000 or so clones, about 90% being singletons. The age range of participants was 18 to 89 years, with residence in about two dozen US areas. Clinical history reported by participants formed the basis on which cohorts were assigned. CDR1 is SGHKS, CDR2 YYEKEE, per germline (reference sequence). Unmatched junction bases numbered 4, after V lost 5 bases and J lost 8 bases. This CDR3 spans 14 amino acids. This TCR came from a young man who had recovered from COVID-19. Material: PBMCs or T cells enriched from blood (not recorded which). The rearrangement uses TRBV5-5 and TRBJ2-1, with TRBD2 identical over 13 bases. CDR3 bases: TGTGCCAGCAGGTCAACTAGCGGGGGGGATGAGCAGTTCTTC. Its protein is CASRSTSGGDEQFF.